The entry that follows covers one TCR beta chain sequence. This sample is drawn from a study of cytomegalovirus exposure and HLA in healthy donors. The germline V gene encodes CDR1 SGHNT and CDR2 YENEEA. The CDR3 is made up of 18 amino acids. The PCR had 60 Vbeta and 13 Jbeta primers. Assay used: immunoSEQ multiplex PCR; TCRdb lists only in-frame clones, some missing. The sample lists 150,000 to 200,000 clones; 80% to 90% were seen once. The sequencing sample was made of PBMCs. This sequence was found in a girl aged 2 to 9 in good health and CMV-seropositive. The gene calls are TRBV11-3 and TRBJ2-1, with TRBD2 matching 8 bases. CDR3 in DNA: TGTGCTACGCTGGGGACTGCTTTACAGCGGGAGCAAGGGAATGAGCAGTTCTTC. Amino acids: CATLGTALQREQGNEQFF.